A single sample gave rise to the 19 T cell receptor beta chains below, sequenced in a study of cytomegalovirus exposure and HLA in healthy donors. Researchers ran the PCR with 60 Vbeta and 13 Jbeta primers. Here immunoSEQ multiplex PCR was the method, and the copy in TCRdb shows in-frame clones only, minus some. The table records about 110,000 clones, 77% of them present only once. The sequencing sample was made of PBMCs. All receptors come from a male donor in good health and CMV-seronegative.

The gene calls are TRBV27 and TRBJ2-3; 7 bases align to TRBD2. CDR1 is MNHEY, CDR2 SMNVEV, per germline (reference sequence). CDR3 size: 12 residues. J lost 5 bases, V lost 8 bases, and 4 bases had no gene match. The chain's CDR3 is CASSGGLDTQYF. The CDR3 DNA follows: TGTGCCAGCTCGGGAGGTTTAGATACGCAGTATTTT.

The chain uses TRBV2 and TRBJ2-1, with D perhaps TRBD1 (5 bases). The CDR3 totals 11 residues. Germline CDR1 is SNHLY and CDR2 is FYNNEI. Trimming left V 7 bases short and J 16 bases short, with 17 bases between. CDR3 residues: CASNEGVRVFF. The CDR3 nucleotides are TGTGCCAGCAACGAAGGGGTTCGTGTTTTCTTC.

A few counts support this clone. At one end, the junction sequence differs from germline, possibly due to a read error. The chain uses TRBV5-5 and TRBJ2-2; 8 bases align to TRBD1. This CDR3 comprises 17 residues. CDR1 and CDR2 (germline): SGHKS, YYEKEE (reference sequence). In DNA, the CDR3 is TGTGCCAGCAGTTTGGAGATGGACAGGGTTTTGACCGGGGAGCTGTTTTTT. Protein: CASSLEMDRVLTGELFF.

This rearrangement joins TRBV2 to TRBJ2-4, with 7 bases fitting TRBD2. Germline loops: CDR1 SNHLY, CDR2 FYNNEI. CDR3 length: 16 residues. Trimming removed 4 bases from V and 6 bases from J; junction bases left unmatched: 12. CDR3 region: CASSVQTSRSRNIQYF. The DNA for the CDR3 is TGTGCCAGCAGTGTTCAGACTAGCCGGTCTAGAAACATTCAGTACTTC.

The chain is built from TRBV11-2 and TRBJ2-3, with D maybe TRBD2 (5 bases). Germline V gene data show CDR1 as SGHAT and CDR2 as FQNNGV. The ends were cut back, 2 bases at V and 2 bases at J, with 14 bases in the middle. The CDR3 runs to 16 residues. The CDR3 DNA sequence: TGTGCCAGCAGCTTAATTGGGAGATCGGCCACAGATACGCAGTATTTT. Its protein is CASSLIGRSATDTQYF.

This rearrangement joins TRBV27 to TRBJ2-7; D gene unclear. Trimming pared 1 base from V and 2 bases from J, leaving 9 bases between. CDR1 is MNHEY, CDR2 SMNVEV, per germline (reference sequence). This CDR3 has 14 amino acids. The CDR3 nucleotides are TGTGCCAGCAGTTTATTACAGAATACCTACGAGCAGTACTTC. As protein: CASSLLQNTYEQYF.

This clone has only a few counts. The CDR3 sequence is CATSRDRADEQYF. The DNA of the CDR3 is TGTGCCACCAGCAGAGACAGGGCGGACGAGCAGTACTTC. The gene calls are TRBV15 and TRBJ2-7, with D possibly TRBD1 on 5 matching bases. The CDR3 length is 13 residues. The germline gives CDR1 LNHNV, CDR2 YYDKDF (reference sequence). The V end lost 0 bases, the J end lost 5 bases, and 8 bases lay between the germline ends.

The chain joins TRBV5-1 to TRBJ2-1; 11 nucleotides align to TRBD2. CDR1 SGHRS and CDR2 YFSETQ come from the germline V gene. The trim removed 0 bases at V and 9 bases at J, leaving 5 bases unmatched. This CDR3 is built from 15 residues. In nucleotides, the CDR3 is TGCGCCAGCAGCTTGGAACTAGCGGGAGTTAGTGAGCAGTTCTTC. This gives the protein CASSLELAGVSEQFF.

V usage is TRBV6-5 and J usage is TRBJ2-1; 8 positions agree with TRBD2. V shed 2 bases and J 7 bases; nucleotides not matched to a gene: 7. Germline V lookup: CDR1 MNHEY, CDR2 SVGAGI. This CDR3 has 15 amino acids. The CDR3 coding sequence is TGTGCCAGCAGTTACGCGCTAGCGGGTGGGAATGAGCAGTTCTTC. Its protein product is CASSYALAGGNEQFF.

This sequence joins TRBV27 and TRBJ2-2; 14 nucleotides line up with TRBD2. The CDR3 contains 18 residues. Germline loops: CDR1 MNHEY, CDR2 SMNVEV (reference sequence). V was pared by 5 bases and J by 1 base, with 6 bases of the junction left unmatched. CDR3 sequence: CASSVGTSGRRNTGELFF. In DNA form, the CDR3 reads TGTGCCAGCAGTGTCGGGACTAGCGGGAGAAGGAACACCGGGGAGCTGTTTTTT.

This chain connects TRBV2 to TRBJ1-5; TRBD1 aligns across 9 bases. Germline V CDR1 and CDR2: SNHLY, FYNNEI. CDR3 length: 15 residues. Trimming cost V 2 bases and J 6 bases; bases outside gene matches: 5. CDR3 DNA sequence: TGTGCCAGCAGTGAATTATGGACAGGGGCTCAGCCCCAGCATTTT. Its protein is CASSELWTGAQPQHF. The full variable domain, completed using reference TRBV2 and TRBJ1-5, is EPEVTQTPSHQVTQMGQEVILRCVPISNHLYFYWYRQILGQKVEFLVSFYNNEISEKSEIFDDQFSVERPDGSNFTLKIRSTKLEDSAMYFCASSELWTGAQPQHFGDGTRLSIL.

The chain combines TRBV27 with TRBJ2-3; TRBD2 is a possible D gene (5 bases). In germline, CDR1 is MNHEY, CDR2 SMNVEV (reference sequence). The CDR3 has 13 residues. Trimming removed 5 bases from V and 5 bases from J, with 11 bases in between. CDR3 protein: CASSLAVGDTQYF. The CDR3 DNA sequence: TGTGCCAGCAGTCTAGCTGTGGGAGATACGCAGTATTTT.

The gene calls are TRBV16 and TRBJ2-2; no clear D gene. This CDR3 contains 14 residues. Trimming pared 4 bases from V and 5 bases from J, leaving 11 bases between. The germline V gene has CDR1 KGHSY and CDR2 FQNENV. CDR3 region: CASSPRSTTGELFF. The CDR3 DNA reads as TGTGCCAGCAGCCCTAGGTCTACTACCGGGGAGCTGTTTTTT.

CDR3 DNA: TGTGCCAGCAGCTCAGTTGCGCTCTCGGGAGTCGGCGACACCGGGGAGCTGTTTTTT. It is translated as CASSSVALSGVGDTGELFF. V gene TRBV7-9 combines with J gene TRBJ2-2; D possibly corresponds to TRBD2 (6 bases). With 4 bases removed from V and 3 bases from J, the gap between germline ends came to 24 bases. The V gene's germline CDR1 is SEHNR and CDR2 FQNEAQ (reference sequence). CDR3 length: 19 amino acids.

The rearrangement links TRBV29-1 to TRBJ2-3, with 7 bases matching TRBD2. This CDR3 is built from 14 residues. The V gene end was trimmed by 2 bases and the J gene end by 0 bases; junction bases not matched to a gene: 2. Germline CDR1 SQVTM, CDR2 ANQGSEA. This CDR3 is CSVESSGSTDTQYF. CDR3 sequence (DNA): TGCAGCGTTGAATCTAGCGGAAGCACAGATACGCAGTATTTT.

This rearrangement joins TRBV18 to TRBJ1-1; TRBD1 aligns across 7 bases. Per the germline V gene, CDR1 is KGHSH and CDR2 is LQKENI. The CDR3 runs 14 residues. Germline trimming cut 3 bases from V and 3 bases from J; bases unmatched to any gene: 4. In nucleotides, the CDR3 is TGTGCCAGCTCACCTTTCGACAGGGACACTGAAGCTTTCTTT. Translation gives CASSPFDRDTEAFF.

V and J are TRBV5-4 and TRBJ1-1; 9 bases agree with TRBD1. V shed 3 bases, J shed 2 bases, and the junction held 5 bases outside the gene matches. Germline CDR1 reads SGHNT; CDR2 reads YYREEE (reference sequence). This CDR3 is built from 15 residues. The CDR3 DNA sequence: TGTGCCAGCAGCTACGGGACAGGGACAAACACTGAAGCTTTCTTT. Its translation: CASSYGTGTNTEAFF.

V and J are TRBV6-5 and TRBJ2-7, with TRBD2 identical over 8 bases. Per the germline V gene, CDR1 is MNHEY and CDR2 is SVGAGI. The CDR3 spans 15 residues. With V trimmed by 6 bases and J by 1 base, 8 bases remained unmatched. The CDR3 protein is CASSLTSALSYEQYF. CDR3 DNA: TGTGCCAGCAGCCTGACTAGCGCCCTTTCCTACGAGCAGTACTTC.

The V call is TRBV30, the J call TRBJ2-5, with D possibly being TRBD2 (6 bases). The DNA matches TRBJ2-7 better at its end, which makes the J call doubtful. The CDR3 length is 12 residues. CDR1 GTSNPN and CDR2 SVGIG come from the germline V gene (reference sequence). CDR3 sequence: CAWSAGRYEQYF. The CDR3 bases are TGTGCCTGGAGTGCAGGGAGGTACGAGCAGTACTTC.